The clone carrying this T cell receptor beta chain has more than one count but fewer than ten. As yet, its antigen is unknown. V shed 0 bases, J shed 5 bases, and the junction held 6 bases outside the gene matches. Germline V gene data show CDR1 as SGDLS and CDR2 as YYNGEE. CDR3 length equals 16 residues. Combining a sample-barcoded 5' primer with a J-beta primer mix, a second PCR ran for roughly 7 to 11 cycles. TCRdb processed the 5' RACE reads anew with MiXCR; each CDR3 protein has one entry. This sample has more than 1,400,000 distinct CDR3 sequences; roughly 40% occur once, and the top ten carry less than 8%. These data are taken from a study of blood T cells in healthy people across ages. The donors, all healthy, were Caucasians living in Russia, aged about 6 to 95. The authors drew 8 to 10 milliliters of peripheral blood from each donor. General study results and limits: There were more naive CD4+ cells and higher diversity in long-lived donors than in aged donors.

V is TRBV9 and J is TRBJ2-5, with 11 bases lining up with TRBD2. Sequencing used blood. The clonotype comes from a woman in her late teens or twenties in good health. This CDR3 reads CASSVGSGGALETQYF. For the CDR3, the DNA is TGTGCCAGCAGCGTAGGTAGCGGGGGGGCTTTGGAGACCCAGTACTTC.